This T cell receptor (beta chain) was observed in a study of CD8+CD57+ T cells in acquired aplastic anemia. Study-wide background: The study obtained an average of about 3.2 ug of DNA from sorted CD4+ and CD8+ cells. Study-wide points: Patient and control CD8+ Simpson's diversity was not significantly different.

Comments on this clonotype: Its antigen remains unknown.

Only patients with CD8+CD57+ cell expansion on flow cytometry were chosen for sequencing. The study profiled TCR beta VDJ and CDR3 using genomic DNA as template. TCRdb used MiXCR to reprocess the reads, holding one entry per CDR3 protein. Of around 190,000 distinct CDR3 sequences listed, about 50% were seen once; the top ten hold 10% to 15%. Sequencing was done on a sample of sorted CD4+, CD8+, or CD8+CD57+ T cells (not recorded which) from PBMCs. The TCR sequence derives from a human donor with aplastic anemia.

The CDR3 DNA reads as TGTGCCACCAGCAGGGGGACGGCTAGCACAGATACGCAGTATTTT. Its translation is CATSRGTASTDTQYF. The chain joins TRBV15 to TRBJ2-3, with D perhaps being TRBD1 or TRBD2 (5 bases each). V was pared by 3 bases and J by 0 bases, with 10 bases between. This CDR3 contains 15 residues. CDR1 is LNHNV and CDR2 is YYDKDF in the germline V gene (reference sequence).